This T cell receptor (beta chain) was recovered during a study of T cells in Graves' hyperthyroidism and ophthalmopathy. This clonotype turned up a few times. The antigen remains undetermined. RNA transcripts were the template for amplifying TCR beta CDR3 regions. HTBI primers drove first-round RT-PCR of the TCR CDR3. TCRdb independently ran MiXCR on the multiplex PCR reads; one entry per CDR3 protein. The data contain 650,000 to 800,000 distinct CDR3 sequences, about 45% of them singletons. Exclusion criteria comprised uncontrolled infection, other autoimmune disease, pregnancy or lactation. Diagnoses were made from clinical symptoms, serum measures (thyroxine and TRAb), thyroid ultrasound and orbital computed tomography. Overall study findings and caveats: Blood also carried most thyroid clonotypes expanded above 0.001. Median prediction lead before ophthalmopathy onset was 6.5 months with the model.

The CDR3 has 15 amino acids. Germline V gene lookup returns CDR1 SEHNR and CDR2 FQNEAQ (reference sequence). Trimming cost V 3 bases and J 5 bases, with 16 bases left between them. V is TRBV7-9 and J is TRBJ2-5, with unresolved D. The source material was peripheral blood or thyroid tissue (not recorded which). The receptor was derived from an adult man with Graves' disease, either hyperthyroidism or ophthalmopathy (not recorded which). CDR3 sequence: CASSLDSSPGETQYF. CDR3 nucleotide sequence: TGTGCCAGCAGCTTGGATAGCAGCCCTGGGGAGACCCAGTACTTC.